The 19 T cell receptor beta chains reported below all come from one sample, sequenced in a study of a mutant IDH1 vaccine in newly diagnosed glioma. The time point was: baseline, week 1 (first vaccination visit). Treatment specified: pre-vaccination baseline after standard-of-care therapy. Clones were sequenced by immunoSEQ multiplex PCR, and TCRdb holds only the in-frame ones, with some missing. The sample gives roughly 99,000 clones, 70% to 90% of which show up once; around 0.6% is in the top ten. The starting material was PBMCs, obtained from a glioma patient treated with radiotherapy, temozolomide or both. Source of these receptors: a woman aged 50 to 65 with glioma.

V usage is TRBV30 and J usage is TRBJ1-5; D is unresolved. The CDR3 is made up of 14 amino acids. The V end lost 1 base, the J end lost 3 bases, and 10 bases lay between the germline ends. Germline values: CDR1 GTSNPN, CDR2 SVGIG (reference sequence). This CDR3 reads CAWSATSPNQPQHF. The DNA for the CDR3 is TGTGCCTGGAGTGCCACGAGCCCCAATCAGCCCCAGCATTTT.

V is TRBV25-1 and J is TRBJ2-7; TRBD2 aligns across 9 bases. The CDR3 sequence is 14 residues long. Unmatched junction bases numbered 5, after V lost 6 bases and J lost 2 bases. Germline assignment: CDR1 MGHDK and CDR2 SYGVNS. The CDR3, as DNA: TGTGCCAGCAGAAGGGCTAGCGGGGCCTACGAGCAGTACTTC. This sequence encodes CASRRASGAYEQYF.

This rearrangement joins TRBV5-1 to TRBJ2-7, with 11 nucleotides matching TRBD1. V was pared by 10 bases and J by 1 base, with 4 bases of the junction left unmatched. This CDR3 spans 13 amino acids. Per germline, CDR1 SGHRS and CDR2 YFSETQ. In DNA, the CDR3 is TGCGCCGGACAGGGGGCGGTATCCTACGAGCAGTACTTC. Translating it yields CAGQGAVSYEQYF.

This clone has only a few counts. V is TRBV5-1 and J is TRBJ1-2; weak D call: TRBD1 (6 bases). This CDR3 contains 19 residues. Germline CDR1 is SGHRS and CDR2 is YFSETQ. V was trimmed by 0 bases and J by 0 bases, leaving 21 bases between them. CDR3 bases: TGCGCCAGCAGCTTGGATGGGGGGGCCAGGACGGATCCTAACTATGGCTACACCTTC. Amino acids: CASSLDGGARTDPNYGYTF.

The V call is TRBV6-5, the J call TRBJ2-3; 7 bases are shared with TRBD1. Germline assignment: CDR1 MNHEY and CDR2 SVGAGI. The CDR3 length is 14 residues. Trimming at V came to 4 bases and at J to 4 bases, leaving 5 bases not matched to a gene. The CDR3 protein is CASSSTTGADTQYF. The CDR3 nucleotides are TGTGCCAGCAGTTCGACTACAGGGGCAGATACGCAGTATTTT.

The rearrangement uses TRBV6-5 and TRBJ1-5, with D possibly being TRBD1 (6 bases). The CDR3 is 13 residues long. The germline V and J ends were trimmed by 5 bases and 4 bases, with 9 bases remaining between them. The V gene's germline CDR1 is MNHEY and CDR2 SVGAGI. CDR3: CASSTQGNQPQHF. As DNA, the CDR3 is TGTGCCAGCAGTACCCAGGGGAATCAGCCCCAGCATTTT.

In its sample, this clone was seen a few times. The chain combines TRBV5-1 with TRBJ2-7; the D call may be TRBD1 or TRBD2 (5 bases each). Per germline, CDR1 SGHRS and CDR2 YFSETQ. Trimming left V 0 bases short and J 8 bases short, with 9 bases between. This CDR3 contains 12 residues. The CDR3 nucleotides read TGCGCCAGCAGCTTGGAGAAGGGACAGCAGTACTTC. It specifies CASSLEKGQQYF.

The chain combines TRBV2 with TRBJ2-1; 7 bases agree with TRBD2. Trimming cost V 3 bases and J 5 bases; bases outside gene matches: 4. Germline V lookup: CDR1 SNHLY, CDR2 FYNNEI. This CDR3 comprises 14 residues. Written as DNA, the CDR3 is TGTGCCAGCAGTGATATGCGGGGGAACAATGAGCAGTTCTTC. This gives the protein CASSDMRGNNEQFF.

CDR3 DNA: TGTGCCAGCAGCTTGGTCGGTACCGCCTACGAGCAGTACTTC. Protein product: CASSLVGTAYEQYF. The gene calls are TRBV5-4 and TRBJ2-5; D ambiguous. The J call may be faulty, since TRBJ2-7 better matches the DNA end. The CDR3 consists of 14 residues. Germline CDR1 reads SGHNT; CDR2 reads YYREEE (reference sequence).

As to this clone: Other DNA sequences in this specimen translate into the identical CDR3. This chain connects TRBV9 to TRBJ2-7, with a tentative D call TRBD1 (6 bases). This CDR3 is 14 amino acids long. Trimming removed 0 bases at V and 1 base at J, with 8 bases between. In germline, CDR1 is SGDLS, CDR2 YYNGEE. This CDR3 reads CASSVGGRSYEQYF. CDR3 DNA: TGTGCCAGCAGCGTAGGGGGGCGGTCCTACGAGCAGTACTTC.

The chain combines TRBV6-6 with TRBJ2-7; 9 nucleotides align to TRBD1. Per the germline V gene, CDR1 is MNHNY and CDR2 is SVGAGI (reference sequence). With 8 bases clipped from V and 2 bases from J, the junction kept 4 bases outside the gene matches. The length of the CDR3 is 13 residues. In DNA form, the CDR3 reads TGTGCCAGCTGGACAGGGGAAACCTACGAGCAGTACTTC. This gives the protein CASWTGETYEQYF.

V gene TRBV27 combines with J gene TRBJ1-2; TRBD1 aligns across 8 bases. Germline trimming cut 3 bases from V and 5 bases from J; bases unmatched to any gene: 11. CDR1 is MNHEY and CDR2 is SMNVEV in the germline V gene (reference sequence). The CDR3 runs 16 residues. The CDR3 loop reads CASSFRAGGANYGYTF. CDR3 bases: TGTGCCAGCAGTTTTAGGGCAGGGGGCGCAAATTATGGCTACACCTTC.

CDR3 in amino acids: CASSLQQGGNNEQFF. CDR3 bases: TGTGCCAGCAGTTTGCAACAGGGGGGTAACAATGAGCAGTTCTTC. The chain carries TRBV28 and TRBJ2-1, with 8 bases identical to TRBD1. The germline CDR1 and CDR2 sequences are MDHEN and SYDVKM. CDR3 length: 15 amino acids. V shed 3 bases and J 5 bases; nucleotides not matched to a gene: 6.

V and J are TRBV27 and TRBJ2-3; weak D call: TRBD1 (5 bases). Germline V gene sequence: CDR1 MNHEY, CDR2 SMNVEV (reference sequence). Trimming removed 6 bases from V and 4 bases from J, with 11 bases in between. This CDR3 has 13 residues. CDR3 region: CASRKRGPDTQYF. The DNA for the CDR3 is TGTGCCAGCAGGAAAAGGGGTCCAGATACGCAGTATTTT.

The chain couples TRBV9 to TRBJ2-3; 8 bases align to TRBD2. The CDR3 covers 17 residues. The germline gives CDR1 SGDLS, CDR2 YYNGEE. Unmatched junction bases numbered 13, after V lost 7 bases and J lost 0 bases. The CDR3 sequence: CASGSTLAGDSTDTQYF. In DNA form, the CDR3 reads TGTGCCAGCGGATCTACCCTAGCGGGCGATAGCACAGATACGCAGTATTTT.

This clone was recorded only once. V usage is TRBV6-1 and J usage is TRBJ1-1, with D hard to call. The CDR3 covers 14 residues. Trimming removed 3 bases at V and 3 bases at J, with 11 bases between. Germline CDR1 is MNHNS and CDR2 is SASEGT. For the CDR3, the DNA is TGTGCCAGCAGTGATTTGTTGGTTGACACTGAAGCTTTCTTT. The encoded protein is CASSDLLVDTEAFF.

The chain employs TRBV7-9 and TRBJ1-1; D unclear. The CDR3 is 15 residues long. In germline, CDR1 is SEHNR, CDR2 FQNEAQ (reference sequence). The V and J ends lost 7 bases and 1 base respectively, with 16 bases between them. In DNA form, the CDR3 reads TGTGCCAGCAATCCTCCAGCATCCCAGAACACTGAAGCTTTCTTT. This codes for CASNPPASQNTEAFF.

The chain is built from TRBV4-1 and TRBJ1-5; D is possibly TRBD1 (5 bases). This CDR3 has 15 amino acids. V shed 4 bases and J shed 5 bases, with 15 bases lying between them. Germline V gene sequence: CDR1 MGHRA, CDR2 YSYEKL. CDR3 DNA: TGCGCCAGCAGCCGCCAGGGACTCCTCGATCAGCCCCAGCATTTT. Encoded protein: CASSRQGLLDQPQHF.

This clone was observed a single time. J is TRBJ1-1 and V is TRBV5-6, with 7 bases lining up with TRBD1. This CDR3 spans 16 amino acids. V was pared by 2 bases and J by 5 bases, with 12 bases of the junction left unmatched. Germline CDR1 and CDR2: SGHDT and YYEEEE. Here the CDR3 reads CASSFQPQGTGTEAFF. The CDR3 coding sequence is TGTGCCAGCAGCTTCCAACCACAGGGGACGGGAACTGAAGCTTTCTTT.